This is a list of T cell receptor beta chains from one sample in a study of cytotoxic CD8 clonotypes in ibrutinib-treated CLL. Only in-frame clones appear in the TCRdb table, and some are missing; sequencing was by immunoSEQ multiplex PCR. The sample includes about 140,000 clones, 70% to 85% of them seen just once. The sequences come from PBMCs, collected after 12 months of ibrutinib treatment. The receptors shown here come from a human donor with chronic lymphocytic leukemia. Both conserved end residues are part of each CDR3. D genes are given only for firm matches. Size values are once, few and many counts, or a class for expanded clones, and some rows have none.

clone_size,d_call,j_call,v_call,cdr3_nt,cdr3_aa
once,TRBD2,TRBJ2-7,TRBV4-2,TGTGCCAGCAGCCAAGGTCCAGGGACTAGCGGAGTAAAGCAGTACTTC,CASSQGPGTSGVKQYF
-,-,TRBJ2-7,TRBV30,TGTGCCTGGAGTCAGAGGGGCGGCTACGAGCAGTACTTC,CAWSQRGGYEQYF
-,TRBD1,TRBJ2-5,TRBV7-8,TGTGCCAGCAGCTTCATACAGGGGGTTTCTATCGAGACCCAGTACTTC,CASSFIQGVSIETQYF
-,-,TRBJ2-3,TRBV6-4,TGTGCCAGCAGCACCCAAGCGGGCACAGATACGCAGTATTTT,CASSTQAGTDTQYF
once,TRBD1,TRBJ1-1,TRBV6-5,TGTGCCAGTGTGGGGACAGGGGGTTCGAACACTGAAGCTTTCTTT,CASVGTGGSNTEAFF
-,-,TRBJ1-2,TRBV11-2,TGTGCCAGCAGCTTAGTTAGTCGGTCAGGGTCTAACTATGGCTACACCTTC,CASSLVSRSGSNYGYTF
-,TRBD1,TRBJ2-7,TRBV6-5,TGTGCCAGCAGTCGGGACAGAGGCTACGAGCAGTACTTC,CASSRDRGYEQYF
-,-,TRBJ1-1,TRBV7-9,TGTGCCAGCAGCTTAGGGACGGAAGGGGACACTGAAGCTTTCTTT,CASSLGTEGDTEAFF
-,TRBD2,TRBJ2-5,TRBV6-1,TGTGCCAGCAGTGCACTAGCGGGAGTTGGTGAGACCCAGTACTTC,CASSALAGVGETQYF
few,-,TRBJ1-2,TRBV5-1,TGCGCCAGCAGCCAAGGACCCAACTATGGCTACACCTTC,CASSQGPNYGYTF
-,TRBD1,TRBJ2-3,TRBV5-1,TGCGCCAGCAGCGTGAACTACAGGGGGCTCGCAGATACGCAGTATTTT,CASSVNYRGLADTQYF
-,-,TRBJ1-6,TRBV7-9,TGTGCCAGCAGCTCGACCGTGGCACCCCTCCACTTT,CASSSTVAPLHF
-,TRBD1,TRBJ2-4,TRBV5-8,TGTGCCAGCAGCTTCCCGCCCCGAGGGGGACAGACAGTAGCCAAAAACATTCAGTACTTC,CASSFPPRGGQTVAKNIQYF
-,TRBD2,TRBJ2-7,TRBV7-6,TGTGCCAGCAGCTTTACTAGCGGGGGAAACTACGAGCAGTACTTC,CASSFTSGGNYEQYF
-,-,TRBJ1-1,TRBV12-5,TGTGCTAGTGGTTACGGTGGACAGCGGAACACTGAAGCTTTCTTT,CASGYGGQRNTEAFF
-,-,TRBJ1-1,TRBV29-1,TGCAGCGCCGAAAAGGGTGTTGAAGCTTTCTTT,CSAEKGVEAFF
-,-,TRBJ2-7,TRBV20-1,TGCAGTGCTGCTAACTACGAGCAGTACTTC,CSAANYEQYF
-,-,TRBJ2-7,TRBV7-6,TGTGCCAGCAGCTTACGCCCACAGGTGGCCGAGCAGTACTTC,CASSLRPQVAEQYF
-,-,TRBJ2-5,TRBV10-3,TGTGCCATCAGTGGGAAATCCGGGATCCAAGAGACCCAGTACTTC,CAISGKSGIQETQYF
-,-,TRBJ1-2,TRBV30,TGTGCCTGGACCCCTTCAAACCGAGCTAACTATGGCTACACCTTC,CAWTPSNRANYGYTF
-,TRBD2,TRBJ2-1,TRBV6-1,TGTGCCAGCAGTGCAGCTGGACTAGCGGGGGGCACCTACAATGAGCAGTTCTTC,CASSAAGLAGGTYNEQFF
many,-,TRBJ1-5,TRBV5-6,TGTGCCAGCAGCTTGGGTGGGGGTTTGCGGCCCCAGCATTTT,CASSLGGGLRPQHF
-,-,TRBJ1-5,TRBV6-7,TGTGCCAGCAGTTACCGGAGACCTGCGCATAGCAATCAGCCCCAGCATTTT,CASSYRRPAHSNQPQHF
-,-,TRBJ1-5,TRBV28,TGTGCCAGCAGACAGAACCATCAGCCCCAGCATTTT,CASRQNHQPQHF
-,-,TRBJ1-1,TRBV2,TGTGCCAGCACTACAGGGAGTGGGCTTGAAGCTTTCTTT,CASTTGSGLEAFF